The 18 T cell receptor beta chains in this list originate from one sample, sequenced in a study of blood T cell repertoires in COVID-19. Only in-frame clones appear in the TCRdb table, and some are missing; sequencing was by immunoSEQ multiplex PCR. The sample holds about 54,000 clones; 90% are singletons and the top ten take roughly 3.9%. Sequencing was done on a sample of peripheral blood. The receptors derive from a middle-aged man with acute or convalescent COVID-19.

V gene TRBV5-1 combines with J gene TRBJ2-7, with TRBD1 matching over 10 bases. The CDR3 spans 15 residues. J gave up 2 bases and V 4 bases, and 6 bases lay outside the gene matches. Looked up from germline, CDR1 is SGHRS and CDR2 is YFSETQ. This CDR3 reads CASSPSTGGAYEQYF. In DNA form, the CDR3 reads TGCGCCAGCAGCCCCTCGACAGGGGGCGCCTACGAGCAGTACTTC. The full variable domain, in which reference TRBV5-1 and TRBJ2-7 provide the parts outside the CDR3, is KAGVTQTPRYLIKTRGQQVTLSCSPISGHRSVSWYQQTPGQGLQFLFEYFSETQRNKGNFPGRFSGRQFSNSRSEMNVSTLELGDSALYLCASSPSTGGAYEQYFGPGTRLTVT.

J is TRBJ2-1 and V is TRBV5-1; TRBD1 is a possible D gene (6 bases). Trimming pared 4 bases from V and 1 base from J, leaving 12 bases between. Germline lookup yields CDR1 SGHRS and CDR2 YFSETQ. This CDR3 has 15 amino acids. The CDR3, as DNA: TGCGCCAGCAGCACGAAAACAGGGTCCTACAATGAGCAGTTCTTC. Amino acid sequence: CASSTKTGSYNEQFF.

V usage is TRBV5-6 and J usage is TRBJ2-1; D perhaps matches TRBD2 (5 bases). In germline, CDR1 is SGHDT, CDR2 YYEEEE. V gave up 0 bases and J gave up 5 bases, with 18 bases separating them. This CDR3 has 17 amino acids. The CDR3 DNA reads as TGTGCCAGCAGCTTGGGGGTGGACTGGGTGGGGAACAATGAGCAGTTCTTC. Its protein is CASSLGVDWVGNNEQFF.

The J gene is TRBJ2-1, the V gene TRBV9; the match to TRBD2 covers 13 bases. CDR1 and CDR2 from the germline V gene are SGDLS and YYNGEE. This CDR3 has 17 amino acids. Trimming cost V 1 base and J 10 bases; bases outside gene matches: 11. The CDR3 sequence is CASSVRTGLAGSGEQFF. The CDR3 DNA reads as TGTGCCAGCAGCGTACGAACGGGACTAGCGGGATCAGGAGAGCAGTTCTTC.

The genes are TRBV6-5 and TRBJ2-3; D might be TRBD1 (6 bases). There are 15 residues in the CDR3. The germline V and J ends were trimmed by 6 bases and 2 bases, with 15 bases remaining between them. Germline loops: CDR1 MNHEY, CDR2 SVGAGI. CDR3 DNA sequence: TGTGCCAGCAGGAAGCCACAGGGTTCCACAGATACGCAGTATTTT. Its translation is CASRKPQGSTDTQYF.

This clone was found a few times. This sequence joins TRBV6-5 and TRBJ1-1; D is ambiguous. Germline V CDR1 and CDR2: MNHEY, SVGAGI. This CDR3 comprises 13 residues. The V gene lost 4 bases and the J gene lost 5 bases, with 11 bases spanning the gap. The CDR3 sequence: CASSFKIETEAFF. DNA for the CDR3: TGTGCCAGCAGTTTTAAAATAGAAACTGAAGCTTTCTTT.

J is TRBJ2-1 and V is TRBV3-1 (or the pseudogene TRBV3-2), with 10 nucleotides matching TRBD2. Germline CDR1 LGHDT, CDR2 YNNKEL (reference sequence). The J segment lost 9 bases and the V segment lost 2 bases, leaving 7 bases of the junction unmatched. The CDR3 covers 15 residues. The CDR3 loop is CASSQPSGSTAEQFF. DNA for the CDR3: TGTGCCAGCAGCCAACCTAGCGGGAGTACGGCTGAGCAGTTCTTC.

The CDR3 sequence: CASSPRDSSLIYGYTF. The CDR3, as DNA: TGTGCCAGCTCACCACGAGACAGCTCTTTGATCTATGGCTACACCTTC. This sequence joins TRBV18 and TRBJ1-2; D possibly corresponds to TRBD1 (5 bases). With 1 base removed from V and 4 bases from J, the gap between germline ends came to 16 bases. The V gene's germline CDR1 is KGHSH and CDR2 LQKENI. The CDR3 sequence is 16 residues long.

The gene calls are TRBV19 and TRBJ2-7, with 7 bases fitting TRBD2. The J segment lost 0 bases and the V segment lost 5 bases, leaving 4 bases of the junction unmatched. The CDR3 length is 14 residues. CDR1 and CDR2 from the germline V gene are LNHDA and SQIVND (reference sequence). This chain's CDR3 is CASSVGGSSYEQYF. CDR3 in DNA: TGTGCCAGTAGTGTCGGGGGGAGCTCCTACGAGCAGTACTTC.

V gene TRBV4-2 combines with J gene TRBJ2-3, with D possibly TRBD2 on 5 matching bases. Germline CDR1 is LGHNA and CDR2 is YNFKEQ. The V end lost 4 bases, the J end lost 2 bases, and 13 bases lay between the germline ends. The CDR3 is 15 residues long. The CDR3 DNA reads TGTGCCAGCAGCCCGACATCGACTAACACAGATACGCAGTATTTT. This codes for CASSPTSTNTDTQYF.

V is TRBV5-1 and J is TRBJ2-1; tentatively, D is TRBD2 (6 bases). The CDR3 is 15 residues long. V was trimmed by 4 bases and J by 6 bases, leaving 17 bases between them. From germline, CDR1 is SGHRS and CDR2 YFSETQ. CDR3 residues: CASSPEAGGVNEQFF. The CDR3, as DNA: TGCGCCAGCAGCCCGGAGGCAGGAGGGGTCAATGAGCAGTTCTTC.

This clone appeared once. The V call is TRBV7-9, the J call TRBJ2-1; 8 bases map to TRBD1. Germline V gene data show CDR1 as SEHNR and CDR2 as FQNEAQ (reference sequence). This CDR3 is 17 amino acids long. V shed 0 bases, J shed 4 bases, and the junction held 8 bases outside the gene matches. CDR3 sequence (DNA): TGTGCCAGCAGCTTAGCCCTCCGGGACAGGAGATACAATGAGCAGTTCTTC. This gives the protein CASSLALRDRRYNEQFF.

This clone showed up just once. The rearrangement links TRBV10-1 to TRBJ2-2, with D possibly matching TRBD1 (5 bases). The CDR3 is made up of 15 amino acids. From germline, CDR1 is WNHNN and CDR2 SYGVQD (reference sequence). Between the trimmed V and J ends, which lost 1 base and 4 bases, there was a span of 10 bases. CDR3 in DNA: TGCGCCAGCAGTGAGTGGGGAAGGGGCACCGGGGAGCTGTTTTTT. Encoded protein: CASSEWGRGTGELFF.

The V call is TRBV4-1, the J call TRBJ2-2; D remains unclear. Per germline, CDR1 MGHRA and CDR2 YSYEKL. The CDR3 is made up of 14 amino acids. V dropped 2 bases and J dropped 2 bases, with 6 bases sitting between them. The CDR3: CASSQPRNTGELFF. CDR3 in DNA: TGCGCCAGCAGCCAACCTAGAAACACCGGGGAGCTGTTTTTT.

CDR3 residues: CASSLETGSQYF. The DNA of the CDR3 is TGTGCCAGCAGCTTGGAGACGGGTAGTCAGTACTTC. This chain uses TRBV5-6 with TRBJ2-4; D gene uncertain. CDR1 is SGHDT and CDR2 is YYEEEE in the germline V gene. This CDR3 comprises 12 residues. V dropped 0 bases and J dropped 12 bases, with 10 bases sitting between them.

This chain connects TRBV5-6 to TRBJ2-3; weak D call: TRBD2 (6 bases). This CDR3 spans 16 amino acids. Germline V CDR1 and CDR2: SGHDT, YYEEEE. Trimming removed 6 bases at V and 2 bases at J, with 19 bases between. CDR3: CASTVLSGRPTDTQYF. The DNA for the CDR3 is TGTGCCAGCACCGTCCTTTCTGGGAGGCCCACAGATACGCAGTATTTT.

The V call is TRBV9, the J call TRBJ2-2; perhaps TRBD2 as D (5 bases). Germline CDR1 is SGDLS and CDR2 is YYNGEE. V was clipped by 2 bases and J by 5 bases, with 16 bases between them. This CDR3 spans 16 amino acids. The CDR3 region has the DNA TGTGCCAGCAGCGTCTTTTCTCGGGGATTTACCGGGGAGCTGTTTTTT. Amino acids: CASSVFSRGFTGELFF.

The genes are TRBV5-1 and TRBJ2-7; 9 bases are shared with TRBD1. Germline assignment: CDR1 SGHRS and CDR2 YFSETQ. V trimming: 4 bases; J trimming: 6 bases; junction bases outside the gene matches: 11. The CDR3 covers 15 residues. The CDR3 is CASSTGGTGKVEQYF. CDR3 in DNA: TGCGCCAGCAGCACCGGGGGGACAGGGAAAGTCGAGCAGTACTTC.